These 14 T cell receptor beta chains were sequenced from one sample in a study of T cells in Graves' hyperthyroidism and ophthalmopathy (dated by TCRdb to between 2018 and 2021). Library creation used multiplex PCR. TCRdb names Illumina HiSeq 2000 as the instrument used. Amplification of TCR beta CDR3 regions was carried out from RNA transcripts. The first round of RT-PCR for the TCR CDR3 was performed with the HTBI primer set and the Qiagen OneStep RT-PCR kit. TCRdb trimmed public reads at Q25 via fastp, called clones via MiXCR and kept in-frame beta chains. Entries are consolidated by CDR3 protein sequence, retaining the most common genes and DNA. A total of approximately 400,000 distinct CDR3 sequences appear in this sample, approximately 14% of them only once. More than 9.5% of the sample is taken by the ten largest. Material: blood. The source of these receptors is a woman in her sixties with Graves' hyperthyroidism.

This clonotype was seen ten or more times. The V gene is TRBV2, the J gene TRBJ2-5; D remains unclear. V lost 1 base to trimming and J lost 5 bases, with 8 bases between them. Germline assignment: CDR1 SNHLY and CDR2 FYNNEI. The CDR3 runs 13 residues. The CDR3 nucleotides read TGTGCCAGCAGTGAAGGTATCAGGGAGACCCAGTACTTC. This translates into CASSEGIRETQYF.

As for this clonotype: Being one base from a much bigger clone, this may be a read error. V usage is TRBV19 and J usage is TRBJ2-7; the match to TRBD1 covers 8 bases. V dropped 1 base and J dropped 3; count of bases not matched to a gene: 11. CDR3 length: 17 residues. The germline CDR1 and CDR2 sequences are LNHDA and SQIVND (reference sequence). CDR3 coding DNA: TGTGCCAGTAGTATAGGGGGGCCGGGACAGGTAGTCTACGAGCAGTACTTC. It specifies CASSIGGPGQVVYEQYF. Complete variable domain (other parts from reference TRBV19 and TRBJ2-7): DGGITQSPKYLFRKEGQNVTLSCEQNLNHDAMYWYRQDPGQGLRLIYYSQIVNDFQKGDIAEGYSVSREKKESFPLTVTSAQKNPTAFYLCASSIGGPGQVVYEQYFGPGTRLTVT.

V and J are TRBV9 and TRBJ2-5, with 14 bases matching TRBD2. Germline CDR1 SGDLS, CDR2 YYNGEE. The trim removed 4 bases at V and 5 bases at J, leaving 7 bases unmatched. The CDR3 runs to 16 residues. The CDR3, as DNA: TGTGCCAGCAGCCCGAGGACTAGCGGGAGGACTGAGACCCAGTACTTC. This sequence encodes CASSPRTSGRTETQYF.

Points on this clonotype: A clone one base away is much larger, so this may be a read error. V and J are TRBV12-5 and TRBJ1-1, with 10 bases lining up with TRBD1. The CDR3 consists of 15 residues. The germline V gene encodes CDR1 LGHNT and CDR2 FRNRAP. Here the CDR3 DNA reads TGTGCTAGTGGTTTGGGACAGGGGGCTTTCTCTGAAGCTCTCTTT. It yields the protein CASGLGQGAFSEALF. The full variable domain, rest sourced from reference TRBV12-5 and TRBJ1-1, is DARVTQTPRHKVTEMGQEVTMRCQPILGHNTVFWYRQTMMQGLELLAYFRNRAPLDDSGMPKDRFSAEMPDATLATLKIQPSEPRDSAVYFCASGLGQGAFSEALFGQGTRLTVV.

This clonotype came up many times. The V call is TRBV7-9, the J call TRBJ2-7; 8 bases align to TRBD1. CDR1 SEHNR and CDR2 FQNEAQ come from the germline V gene (reference sequence). The CDR3 runs to 15 residues. J was trimmed by 2 bases and V by 5 bases; bases with no gene match: 8. In DNA, the CDR3 is TGTGCCAGCAGCCCCCGACGGACAGGGCCCTACGAGCAGTACTTC. Amino acid sequence: CASSPRRTGPYEQYF.

This clonotype showed up just once. This chain uses TRBV7-2 with TRBJ2-7, with D unclear. This CDR3 comprises 14 residues. Trimming removed 1 base at V and 3 bases at J, with 10 bases between. Germline values: CDR1 SGHTA, CDR2 FQGNSA. In DNA form, the CDR3 reads TGTGCCAGCAGCTTAGAACCGCTCGGCTACGAGCAGTACTTC. This gives the protein CASSLEPLGYEQYF.

Many counts were recorded for this clonotype. The genes are TRBV15 and TRBJ2-3; TRBD1 aligns across 10 bases. The CDR3 sequence is 16 residues long. V lost 0 bases and J lost 3; bases outside the gene matches: 3. Germline V gives CDR1 LNHNV, CDR2 YYDKDF (reference sequence). In DNA form, the CDR3 reads TGTGCCACCAGCAGAGATCCGGGACAGGGGACAGATACGCAGTATTTT. As protein: CATSRDPGQGTDTQYF.

This clonotype was counted ten times or more. The chain joins TRBV5-6 to TRBJ1-5; 9 bases line up with TRBD1. Looked up from germline, CDR1 is SGHDT and CDR2 is YYEEEE. This CDR3 has 16 residues. Trimming at V came to 4 bases and at J to 5 bases, leaving 10 bases not matched to a gene. The CDR3 sequence: CASSAYPGQGYQPQHF. Here the CDR3 DNA reads TGTGCCAGCAGCGCCTACCCGGGACAGGGCTATCAGCCCCAGCATTTT. Together with reference TRBV5-6 and TRBJ1-5, the CDR3 gives the full variable domain: DAGVTQSPTHLIKTRGQQVTLRCSPKSGHDTVSWYQQALGQGPQFIFQYYEEEERQRGNFPDRFSGHQFPNYSSELNVNALLLGDSALYLCASSAYPGQGYQPQHFGDGTRLSIL.

This clonotype showed up many times. J is TRBJ2-5 and V is TRBV6-2 or TRBV6-3; D might be TRBD1 or TRBD2, each matching 5 bases. The CDR3 spans 15 residues. Looked up from germline, CDR1 is MNHEY and CDR2 is SVGEGT. V lost 2 bases and J 6 bases, leaving 16 bases between the germline ends. The CDR3 spells CASSYGDGTTKTQYF. Here the CDR3 DNA reads TGTGCCAGCAGTTACGGGGACGGCACCACTAAGACCCAGTACTTC.

In this sample, this clonotype turned up many times. The V and J genes are TRBV11-2 and TRBJ1-2; D might be TRBD1 (5 bases). Germline V gene lookup returns CDR1 SGHAT and CDR2 FQNNGV. The CDR3 is 16 residues long. V was pared by 4 bases and J by 0 bases, with 15 bases between. The CDR3 bases are TGTGCCAGCAGCTCCCGGAGCTGGGGCGCTAACTATGGCTACACCTTC. It is translated as CASSSRSWGANYGYTF.

About this clonotype: One end of the junction varies from germline; a read error may be responsible. V is TRBV30 and J is TRBJ2-7, with 11 bases matching TRBD1. The CDR3 has 14 amino acids. The germline gives CDR1 GTSNPN, CDR2 SVGIG (reference sequence). In DNA form, the CDR3 reads TGTGCCTGGAGCCGGGACAGGGGGTACTACGAGCAGCACTTC. It translates to CAWSRDRGYYEQHF.

This sequence joins TRBV5-1 and TRBJ2-2, with D uncertain. The CDR3 spans 14 residues. The V end was cut by 4 bases, the J end by 3 bases, with 10 bases between. In germline, CDR1 is SGHRS, CDR2 YFSETQ. The CDR3 nucleotides are TGCGCCAGCAGCCCCGGTGGGTACACCGGGGAGCTGTTTTTT. Its translation is CASSPGGYTGELFF.

The sample holds a few counts of this clonotype. The V and J genes are TRBV19 and TRBJ1-5; D call uncertain. This CDR3 comprises 15 residues. Trimming shortened V by 8 bases and J by 5 bases, and 19 bases separated the two germline ends. Germline V CDR1 and CDR2: LNHDA, SQIVND (reference sequence). CDR3 residues: CASPIGVFDDQPQHF. The CDR3 region has the DNA TGTGCCAGTCCGATCGGGGTGTTTGATGATCAGCCCCAGCATTTT.

This clonotype has a count of ten or more. V is TRBV6-1 and J is TRBJ2-1, with 10 nucleotides matching TRBD1. The CDR3 has 16 residues. V lost 6 bases, J lost 1 base, and 6 bases stayed unmatched. In germline, CDR1 is MNHNS, CDR2 SASEGT. The CDR3, as DNA: TGTGCCAGCAGGACAGGGGGCGGGGGGTCCTACAATGAGCAGTTCTTC. Its translation is CASRTGGGGSYNEQFF.